This section outlines one T cell receptor (beta chain) sequence together with its context. Generated by immunoSEQ multiplex PCR, the TCRdb table keeps only in-frame clones and is missing some. The data hold roughly 600,000 clones, with 98% observed a single time. The data are from a study of shared clonotypes between healthy human individuals. The naive CD8 fraction comprised CD45RO-negative cells positively selected for CCR7 and excluded terminally differentiated effector memory CD45RA+ cells. V shed 3 bases and J shed 11 bases, with 14 bases lying between them. This CDR3 is built from 13 residues. Germline CDR1 is MDHEN and CDR2 is SYDVKM.

V gene TRBV28 combines with J gene TRBJ2-1; TRBD2 might be the D (6 bases). This TCR derives from a man aged 30 to 39 in good health. Sequencing used naive CD8+ T cells sorted from blood. In nucleotides, the CDR3 is TGTGCCAGCAGTTTGGTTGGGGAGGTCAAGCAGTTCTTC. Translation gives CASSLVGEVKQFF.